A single sample gave rise to the 6 T cell receptor beta chains below, sequenced in a study of CD8+ T cells in alopecia areata. Cell sorting was performed on pooled cutaneous lymph node cells with CD4, CD8alpha, NKG2D, NKG2ACE and other markers. After isolation, RNA underwent reverse transcription to generate cDNA as the sequencing template. Clones were sequenced by immunoSEQ multiplex PCR, and TCRdb holds only the in-frame ones, with some missing. The data show about 270,000 clones, with none appearing a single time. Sequencing was carried out using CD4+ T cells sorted from a lymph node. The receptors derive from a C3H/HeJ mouse with alopecia areata. Strain haplotype at MHC: H2-k.

This clone occurred a few times. Mouse names are used for the genes. This sample includes further DNA sequences coding for the same CDR3. The CDR3 loop is CASSQGLNQDTQYF. Partial CDR3 DNA: TGTGCCAGCAGCCAAGGACTGAACCAAGAC. The chain is built from TRBV5 and TRBJ2-5; a weak D match, TRBD2 (5 bases). The read comes to an end 4 residues before the CDR3 does, leaving the germline J gene to fill in the end. Germline V gene lookup returns CDR1 LGHNA and CDR2 YNLKQL (reference sequence). The CDR3 runs to 14 residues. Trimming took 1 base from V and 0 from J, leaving 5 bases between them.

This clone was found a few times. Any gene name here is a mouse gene name. The read finishes 4 residues shy of the CDR3 end, and the germline J gene is used to complete it. The rearrangement uses TRBV13-2 and TRBJ2-7; 7 bases are a match to TRBD2. This CDR3 region has 11 residues. CDR1 and CDR2 (germline): NNHNN, SYGAGS (reference sequence). CDR3 DNA (partial): TGTGCCAGCGGTCTGGGGGAT. Translation gives CASGLGD. The full CDR3 reads CASGLGDEQYF.

About this clone itself: The gene names given are mouse names. The read ends 4 residues before the CDR3 terminus; that terminus is restored from the germline J gene. Distinct nucleotide sequences in the sample also encode this CDR3. V and J are TRBV13-2 and TRBJ2-3; D might be TRBD1 (6 bases). V lost 0 bases to trimming and J lost 3 bases, with 8 bases between them. CDR3 length: 14 amino acids. Germline CDR1 reads NNHNN; CDR2 reads SYGAGS (reference sequence). CDR3 region: CASGDARGAETLYF. The sequenced part of the CDR3 DNA is TGTGCCAGCGGTGATGCGAGGGGGGCAGAA.

Only a few counts were recorded for this clone. Genes and germline come from the mouse. The read finishes 4 residues shy of the CDR3 end, and the germline J gene is used to complete it. The chain recombines TRBV14 with TRBJ1-1, with TRBD1 matching over 10 bases. CDR1 and CDR2 (germline): SGHDT, FRDEAV. The CDR3 spans 14 residues. V lost 5 bases and J lost 3; bases outside the gene matches: 4. CDR3 bases read: TGTGCCAGCAGCCACGGGACAGGGGACACA. This encodes CASSHGTGDT. The whole CDR3 reads CASSHGTGDTEVFF. Full variable domain (outside the CDR3, taken from reference TRBV14 and TRBJ1-1): EAGVTQSPRYAVLQEGQAVSFWCDPISGHDTLYWYQQPRDQGPQLLVYFRDEAVIDNSQLPSDRFSAVRPKGTNSTLKIQSAKQGDTATYLCASSHGTGDTEVFFGKGTRLTVV.

Of note for this clone: Gene names follow the mouse nomenclature. The CDR3 is cut off 3 residues early in the read; its end comes from the germline J gene. Other DNA sequences from this sample encode an identical CDR3 as well. This chain connects TRBV1 to TRBJ1-6; no clear D gene. TRBJ1-6 is assigned to the ORF class and has an uncertain function. The CDR3 is made up of 12 amino acids. Trimming left V 3 bases short and J 7 bases short, with 4 bases between. CDR1 and CDR2 (germline): NSQYPW, LRSPGD (reference sequence). This CDR3 is CTCSAGNSPLYF. CDR3 DNA (partial): TGCACCTGCAGTGCTGGGAATTCGCCC.

This clone was seen more than once but under ten times. The listed genes are named as in mouse. The CDR3 extends 4 residues past the end of the read, so its final part is completed from the germline J gene. Distinct nucleotide sequences in the sample also encode this CDR3. The rearrangement joins TRBV5 to TRBJ2-1, with 9 bases aligning to TRBD1. The CDR3 extends over 13 amino acids. The germline V gene has CDR1 LGHNA and CDR2 YNLKQL (reference sequence). V lost 3 bases to trimming and J lost 6 bases; unmatched junction nucleotides: 0. The DNA read from the CDR3 is TGTGCCAGCAGCCAGACAGGGGGTGCT. It encodes CASSQTGGA. In full, the CDR3 is CASSQTGGAEQFF.